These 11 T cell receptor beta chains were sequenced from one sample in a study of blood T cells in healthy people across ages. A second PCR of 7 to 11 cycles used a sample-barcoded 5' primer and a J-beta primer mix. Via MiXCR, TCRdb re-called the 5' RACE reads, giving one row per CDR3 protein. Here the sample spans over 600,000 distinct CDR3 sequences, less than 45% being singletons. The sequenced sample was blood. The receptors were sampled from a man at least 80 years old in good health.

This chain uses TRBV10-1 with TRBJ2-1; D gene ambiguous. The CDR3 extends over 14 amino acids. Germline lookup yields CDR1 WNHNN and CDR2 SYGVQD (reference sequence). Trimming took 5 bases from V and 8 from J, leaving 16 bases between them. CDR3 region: CASSPGYSMDEQFF. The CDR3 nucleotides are TGCGCCAGCAGTCCAGGTTACTCCATGGATGAGCAGTTCTTC.

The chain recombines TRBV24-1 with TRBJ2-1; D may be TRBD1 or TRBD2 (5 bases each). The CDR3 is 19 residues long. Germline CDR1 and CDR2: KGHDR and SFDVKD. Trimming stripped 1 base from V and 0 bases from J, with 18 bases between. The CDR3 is CATSDLRGASPNSYNEQFF. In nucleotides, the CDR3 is TGTGCCACCAGTGATTTAAGAGGGGCCAGTCCTAACTCCTACAATGAGCAGTTCTTC.

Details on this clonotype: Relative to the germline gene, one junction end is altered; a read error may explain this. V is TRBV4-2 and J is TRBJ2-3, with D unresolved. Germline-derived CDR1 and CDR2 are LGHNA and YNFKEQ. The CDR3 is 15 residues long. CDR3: CASSQREVPTDTRYF. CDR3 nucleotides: TGTGCCAGCAGCCAAAGAGAGGTCCCCACAGATACGCGGTATTTT.

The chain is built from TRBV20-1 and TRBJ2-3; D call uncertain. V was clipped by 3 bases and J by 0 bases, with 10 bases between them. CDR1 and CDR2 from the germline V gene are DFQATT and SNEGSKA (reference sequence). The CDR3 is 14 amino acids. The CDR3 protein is CSASTRKSTDTQYF. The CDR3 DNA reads TGCAGTGCTAGTACTCGAAAAAGCACAGATACGCAGTATTTT.

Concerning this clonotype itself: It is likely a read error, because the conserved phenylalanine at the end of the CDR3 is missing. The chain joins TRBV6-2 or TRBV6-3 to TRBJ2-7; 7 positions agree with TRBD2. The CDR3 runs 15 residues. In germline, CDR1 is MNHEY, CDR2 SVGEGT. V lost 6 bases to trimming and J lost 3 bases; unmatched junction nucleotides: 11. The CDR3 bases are TGTGCCAGCAGATCTGGGACTACCACCCTCTACGAGCAGTACTTG. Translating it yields CASRSGTTTLYEQYL.

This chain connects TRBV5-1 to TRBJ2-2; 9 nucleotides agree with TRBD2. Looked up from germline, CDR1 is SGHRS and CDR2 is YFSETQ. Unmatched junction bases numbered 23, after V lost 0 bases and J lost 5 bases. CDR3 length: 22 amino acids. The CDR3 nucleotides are TGCGCCAGCAGCTTGGGGTTAAGGACAGCGGCGGCTAGCGGGATGGGAACCGGGGAGCTGTTTTTT. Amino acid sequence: CASSLGLRTAAASGMGTGELFF.

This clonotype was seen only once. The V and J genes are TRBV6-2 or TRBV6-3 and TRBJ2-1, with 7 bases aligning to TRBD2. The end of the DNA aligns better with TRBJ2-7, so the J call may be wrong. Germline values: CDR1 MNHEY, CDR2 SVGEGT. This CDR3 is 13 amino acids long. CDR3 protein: CASRTSVYNEQYF. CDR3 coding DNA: TGTGCCAGCAGAACTAGCGTTTACAATGAGCAGTACTTC.

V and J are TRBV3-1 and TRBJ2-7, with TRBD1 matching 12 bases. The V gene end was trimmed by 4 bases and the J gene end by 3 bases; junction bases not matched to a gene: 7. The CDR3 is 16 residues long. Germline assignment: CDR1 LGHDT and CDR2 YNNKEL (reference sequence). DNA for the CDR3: TGTGCCAGCAGCCTTCGGGACAGGGGGCTTCACTACGAGCAGTACTTC. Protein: CASSLRDRGLHYEQYF.

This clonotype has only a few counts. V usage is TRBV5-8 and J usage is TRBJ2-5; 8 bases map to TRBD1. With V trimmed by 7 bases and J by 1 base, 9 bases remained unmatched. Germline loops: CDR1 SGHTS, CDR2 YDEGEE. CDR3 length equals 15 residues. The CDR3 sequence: CASWRGQALQETQYF. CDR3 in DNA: TGTGCCAGCTGGAGGGGACAGGCCCTCCAAGAGACCCAGTACTTC. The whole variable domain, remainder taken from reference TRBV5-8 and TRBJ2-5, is EAGVTQSPTHLIKTRGQQATLRCSPISGHTSVYWYQQALGLGLQFLLWYDEGEERNRGNFPPRFSGRQFPNYSSELNVNALELEDSALYLCASWRGQALQETQYFGPGTRLLVL.

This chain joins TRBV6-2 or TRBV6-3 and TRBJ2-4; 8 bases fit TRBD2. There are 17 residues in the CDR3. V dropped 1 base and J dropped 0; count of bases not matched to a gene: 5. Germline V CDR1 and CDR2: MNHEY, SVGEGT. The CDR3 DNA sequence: TGTGCCAGCAGTTACTTTCGGGGGGGATTAGCCAAAAACATTCAGTACTTC. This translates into CASSYFRGGLAKNIQYF.

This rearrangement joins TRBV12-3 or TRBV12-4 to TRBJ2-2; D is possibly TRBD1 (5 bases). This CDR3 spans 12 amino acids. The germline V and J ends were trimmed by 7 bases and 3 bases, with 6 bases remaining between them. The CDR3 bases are TGTGCCAGCACAGGGTACACCGGGGAGCTGTTTTTT. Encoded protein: CASTGYTGELFF.